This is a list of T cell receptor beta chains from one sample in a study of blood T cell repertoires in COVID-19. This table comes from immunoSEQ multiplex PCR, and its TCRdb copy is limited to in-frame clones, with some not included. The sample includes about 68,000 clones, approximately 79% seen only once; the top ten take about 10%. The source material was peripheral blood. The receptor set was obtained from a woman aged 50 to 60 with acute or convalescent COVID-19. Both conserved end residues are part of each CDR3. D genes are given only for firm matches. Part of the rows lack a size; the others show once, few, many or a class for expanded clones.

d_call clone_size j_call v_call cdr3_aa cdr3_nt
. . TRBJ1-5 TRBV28 CASIDWSRGQPQHF TGTGCCAGCATCGACTGGTCACGCGGTCAGCCCCAGCATTTT
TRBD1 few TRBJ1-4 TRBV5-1 CASSTKPGQSNEKLFF TGCGCCAGCAGCACAAAACCGGGACAGTCTAATGAAAAACTGTTTTTT
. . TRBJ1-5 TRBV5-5 CASSLGAGSNQPQHF TGTGCCAGCAGCTTGGGGGCGGGTAGCAATCAGCCCCAGCATTTT
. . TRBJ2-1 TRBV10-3 CAITGTLDNEQFF TGTGCCATCACTGGGACTCTTGACAATGAGCAGTTCTTC
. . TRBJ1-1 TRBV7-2 CASSFSENTEAFF TGTGCCAGCAGTTTTTCAGAGAACACTGAAGCTTTCTTT
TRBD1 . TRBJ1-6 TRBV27 CASTRDRINSPLHF TGTGCCAGCACTCGGGACAGGATTAATTCACCCCTCCACTTT
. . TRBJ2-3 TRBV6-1 CASSETSLTQYF TGTGCCAGCAGTGAAACTAGCCTTACGCAGTATTTT
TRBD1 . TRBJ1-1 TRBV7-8 CASSAHRGSTEAFF TGTGCCAGCAGCGCCCACAGGGGAAGCACTGAAGCTTTCTTT
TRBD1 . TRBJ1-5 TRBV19 CASYGQGNQPQHF TGTGCCAGCTACGGACAGGGAAATCAGCCCCAGCATTTT
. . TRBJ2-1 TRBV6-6 CASSPGDNEQFF TGTGCCAGCAGCCCCGGAGACAATGAGCAGTTCTTC
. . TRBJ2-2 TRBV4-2 CASSLEGAGITGELFF TGTGCCAGCAGCCTGGAAGGGGCAGGGATCACCGGGGAGCTGTTTTTT
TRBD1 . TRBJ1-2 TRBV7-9 CASRPRRDSTYSNYGYTF TGTGCCAGCAGACCGCGCCGGGACAGTACTTATTCTAACTATGGCTACACCTTC
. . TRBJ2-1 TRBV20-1 CSATTDLKQFF TGCAGTGCAACGACAGATCTGAAGCAGTTCTTC
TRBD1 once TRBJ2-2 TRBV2 CASNSPDRGSGELFF TGTGCCAGCAACTCCCCGGACAGGGGATCCGGGGAGCTGTTTTTT
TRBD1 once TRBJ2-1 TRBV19 CASRRTGGDNEQFF TGTGCCAGTAGGCGGACAGGGGGAGACAATGAGCAGTTCTTC
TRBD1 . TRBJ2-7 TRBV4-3 CASSQGAGGNYEQYF TGCGCCAGCAGCCAAGGGGCAGGGGGCAACTACGAGCAGTACTTC
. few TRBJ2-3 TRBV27 CASSSPGGSDTQYF TGTGCCAGCAGTTCCCCTGGCGGTTCAGATACGCAGTATTTT
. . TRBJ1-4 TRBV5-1 CASSLRGFGDEKLFF TGCGCCAGCAGCTTGAGGGGGTTTGGGGATGAAAAACTGTTTTTT
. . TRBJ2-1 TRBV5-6 CASSLYNEQFF TGTGCCAGCAGCCTATACAATGAGCAGTTCTTC
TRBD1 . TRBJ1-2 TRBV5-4 CASSFLGPTGGHGYTF TGTGCCAGCAGCTTTCTCGGGCCGACAGGGGGCCATGGCTACACCTTC
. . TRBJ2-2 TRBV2 CASSARQGPNTGELFF TGTGCCAGCAGTGCTCGTCAGGGTCCGAACACCGGGGAGCTGTTTTTT
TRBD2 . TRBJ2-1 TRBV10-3 CAISEGPSGSSYNEQFF TGTGCCATCAGTGAGGGCCCTAGCGGATCCTCCTACAATGAGCAGTTCTTC
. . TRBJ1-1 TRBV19 CASSFRDANTEAFF TGTGCCAGTAGTTTCAGGGATGCTAACACTGAAGCTTTCTTT
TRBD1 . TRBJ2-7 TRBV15 CATSRPGQASYEQYF TGTGCCACCAGCCGTCCGGGACAGGCCTCCTACGAGCAGTACTTC
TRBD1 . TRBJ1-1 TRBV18 CASTRQGMNTEAFF TGTGCCAGCACCCGACAGGGGATGAACACTGAAGCTTTCTTT
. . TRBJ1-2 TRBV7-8 CASSLQGSGWGDGYTF TGTGCCAGCAGCTTACAGGGGAGCGGCTGGGGAGATGGCTACACCTTC
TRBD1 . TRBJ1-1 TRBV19 CASSSSPGQMNTEAFF TGTGCCAGTAGTTCTTCTCCGGGACAGATGAACACTGAAGCTTTCTTT
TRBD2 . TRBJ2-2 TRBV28 CASTLAGVRTGELFF TGTGCCAGCACCTTAGCGGGAGTACGTACCGGGGAGCTGTTTTTT